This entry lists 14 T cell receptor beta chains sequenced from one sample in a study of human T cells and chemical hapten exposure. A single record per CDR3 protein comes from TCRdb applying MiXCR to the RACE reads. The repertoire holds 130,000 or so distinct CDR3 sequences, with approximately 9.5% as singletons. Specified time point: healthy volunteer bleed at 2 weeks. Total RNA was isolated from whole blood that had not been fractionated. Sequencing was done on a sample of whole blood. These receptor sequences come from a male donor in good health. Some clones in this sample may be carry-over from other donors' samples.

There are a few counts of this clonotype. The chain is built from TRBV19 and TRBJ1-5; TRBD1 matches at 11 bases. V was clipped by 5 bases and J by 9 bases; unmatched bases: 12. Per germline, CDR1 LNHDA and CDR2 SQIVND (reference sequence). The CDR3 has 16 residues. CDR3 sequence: CASSRRTGGGQRPQHF. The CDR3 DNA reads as TGTGCCAGTAGTCGTAGGACAGGGGGCGGGCAACGGCCCCAGCATTTT.

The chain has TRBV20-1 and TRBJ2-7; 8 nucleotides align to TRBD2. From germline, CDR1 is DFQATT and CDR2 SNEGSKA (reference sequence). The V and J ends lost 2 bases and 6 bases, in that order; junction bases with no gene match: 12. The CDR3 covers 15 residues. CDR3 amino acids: CSARPPGTRSSEQYF. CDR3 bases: TGCAGTGCTAGACCCCCCGGGACTAGATCGTCCGAGCAGTACTTC.

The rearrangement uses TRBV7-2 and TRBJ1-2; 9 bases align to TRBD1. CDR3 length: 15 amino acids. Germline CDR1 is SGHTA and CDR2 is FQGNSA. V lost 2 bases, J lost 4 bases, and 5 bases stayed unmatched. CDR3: CASSLTTGGSYGYTF. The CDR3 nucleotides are TGTGCCAGCAGCTTAACGACAGGGGGGTCCTATGGCTACACCTTC.

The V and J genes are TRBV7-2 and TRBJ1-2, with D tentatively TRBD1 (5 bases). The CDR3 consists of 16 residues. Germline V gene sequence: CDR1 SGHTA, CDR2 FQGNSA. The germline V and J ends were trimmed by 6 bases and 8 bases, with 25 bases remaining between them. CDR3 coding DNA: TGTGCCAGCAGTTCTCCCAACGTACAGGTCATCGGGGGCTACACCTTC. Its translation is CASSSPNVQVIGGYTF.

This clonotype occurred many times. CDR3 loop: CASRDRGPEAFF. The CDR3 nucleotides read TGTGCCAGCAGGGACAGGGGCCCTGAAGCTTTCTTT. This chain links TRBV6-2 or TRBV6-3 with TRBJ1-1; TRBD1 matches 9 bases. CDR3 size: 12 residues. V lost 6 bases and J lost 6; bases outside the gene matches: 2. Germline V gene data show CDR1 as MNHEY and CDR2 as SVGEGT.

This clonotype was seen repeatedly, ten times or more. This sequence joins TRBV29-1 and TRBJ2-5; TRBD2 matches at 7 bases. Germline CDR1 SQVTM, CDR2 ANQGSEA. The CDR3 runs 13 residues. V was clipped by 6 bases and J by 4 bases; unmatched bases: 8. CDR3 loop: CSVSGTSLETQYF. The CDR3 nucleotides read TGCAGCGTAAGCGGGACTTCGTTAGAGACCCAGTACTTC.

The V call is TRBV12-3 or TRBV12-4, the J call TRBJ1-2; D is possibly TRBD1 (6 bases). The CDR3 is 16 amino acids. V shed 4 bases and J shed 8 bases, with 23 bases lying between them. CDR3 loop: CASSSHMGALKNGYTF. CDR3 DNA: TGTGCCAGCAGTTCCCACATGGGGGCGCTAAAGAACGGCTACACCTTC.

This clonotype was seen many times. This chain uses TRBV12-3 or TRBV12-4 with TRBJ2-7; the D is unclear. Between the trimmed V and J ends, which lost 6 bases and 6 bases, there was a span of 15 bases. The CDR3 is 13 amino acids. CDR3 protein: CASRPGTWGEQYF. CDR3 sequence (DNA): TGTGCCAGCAGACCTGGTACATGGGGCGAGCAGTACTTC.

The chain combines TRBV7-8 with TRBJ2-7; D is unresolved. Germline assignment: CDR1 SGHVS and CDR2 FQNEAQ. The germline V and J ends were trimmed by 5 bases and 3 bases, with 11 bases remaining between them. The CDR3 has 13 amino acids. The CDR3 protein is CASSLGSLYEQYF. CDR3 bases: TGTGCCAGCAGCCTGGGGTCCCTCTACGAGCAGTACTTC. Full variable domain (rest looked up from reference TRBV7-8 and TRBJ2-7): GAGVSQSPRYKVAKRGQDVALRCDPISGHVSLFWYQQALGQGPEFLTYFQNEAQLDKSGLPSDRFFAERPEGSVSTLKIQRTQQEDSAVYLCASSLGSLYEQYFGPGTRLTVT.

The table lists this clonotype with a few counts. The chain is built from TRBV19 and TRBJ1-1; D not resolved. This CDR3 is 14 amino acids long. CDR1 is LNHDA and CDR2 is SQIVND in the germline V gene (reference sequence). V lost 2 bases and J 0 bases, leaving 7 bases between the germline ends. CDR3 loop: CASSIKTLNTEAFF. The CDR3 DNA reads TGTGCCAGTAGTATAAAGACCCTGAACACTGAAGCTTTCTTT.

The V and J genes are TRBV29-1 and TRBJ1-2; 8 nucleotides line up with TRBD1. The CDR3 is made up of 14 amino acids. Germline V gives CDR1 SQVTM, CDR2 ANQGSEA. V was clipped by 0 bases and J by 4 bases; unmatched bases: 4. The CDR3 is CSVEEGGTGYGYTF. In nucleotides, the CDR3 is TGCAGCGTTGAAGAGGGCGGGACAGGCTATGGCTACACCTTC. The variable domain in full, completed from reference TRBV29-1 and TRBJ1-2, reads SAVISQKPSRDICQRGTSLTIQCQVDSQVTMMFWYRQQPGQSLTLIATANQGSEATYESGFVIDKFPISRPNLTFSTLTVSNMSPEDSSIYLCSVEEGGTGYGYTFGSGTRLTVV.

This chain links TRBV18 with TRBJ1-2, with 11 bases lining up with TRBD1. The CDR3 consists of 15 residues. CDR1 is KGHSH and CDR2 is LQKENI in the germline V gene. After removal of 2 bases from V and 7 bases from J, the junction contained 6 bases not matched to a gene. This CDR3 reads CASSPGGQGAVGYTF. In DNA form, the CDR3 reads TGTGCCAGCTCACCAGGCGGACAGGGGGCGGTTGGCTACACCTTC.

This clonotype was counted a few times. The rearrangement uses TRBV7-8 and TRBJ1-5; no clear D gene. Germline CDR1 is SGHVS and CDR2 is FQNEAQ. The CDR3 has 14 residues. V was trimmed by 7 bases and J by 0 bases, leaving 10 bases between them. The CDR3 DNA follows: TGTGCCAGCACCGCCTTAACTAGCAATCAGCCCCAGCATTTT. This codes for CASTALTSNQPQHF.

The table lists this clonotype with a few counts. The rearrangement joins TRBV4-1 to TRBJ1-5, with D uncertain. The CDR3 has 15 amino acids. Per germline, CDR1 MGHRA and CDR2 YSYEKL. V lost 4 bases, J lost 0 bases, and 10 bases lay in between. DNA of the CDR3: TGCGCCAGCAGCCGTAGACGGTATAGCAATCAGCCCCAGCATTTT. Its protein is CASSRRRYSNQPQHF.